The 25 T cell receptor beta chains below were found in one sample sequenced in a study of blood T cell repertoires in COVID-19. Method: immunoSEQ multiplex PCR; TCRdb's copy keeps in-frame clones and lacks some. This sample has over 200,000 clones, with 86% found just once. The sample consisted of peripheral blood. The receptors shown here come from a man aged 35 to 55 who had recovered from COVID-19.

This clone was recorded a few times. The chain recombines TRBV28 with TRBJ2-7, with D maybe TRBD1 (6 bases). Germline CDR1 and CDR2: MDHEN and SYDVKM. With 3 bases removed from V and 9 bases from J, the gap between germline ends came to 21 bases. The CDR3 covers 15 residues. This CDR3 reads CASSFETGRGGVQYF. Here the CDR3 DNA reads TGTGCCAGCAGTTTCGAGACAGGACGAGGAGGTGTGCAGTACTTC.

V is TRBV4-2 and J is TRBJ2-3, with 7 bases identical to TRBD2. Unmatched junction bases numbered 3, after V lost 5 bases and J lost 4 bases. This CDR3 region has 13 residues. Germline-derived CDR1 and CDR2 are LGHNA and YNFKEQ. The chain's CDR3 is CASSREGADTQYF. DNA for the CDR3: TGTGCCAGCAGCAGGGAGGGAGCAGATACGCAGTATTTT.

This sequence joins TRBV7-9 and TRBJ2-7; 9 bases are a match to TRBD1. Trimming removed 6 bases from V and 0 bases from J; junction bases left unmatched: 3. This CDR3 has 14 amino acids. Germline V CDR1 and CDR2: SEHNR, FQNEAQ (reference sequence). The CDR3, as DNA: TGTGCCAGCAGGCGGGACAGGGCCTCCTACGAGCAGTACTTC. As protein: CASRRDRASYEQYF.

The chain recombines TRBV27 with TRBJ1-2, with 9 positions matching TRBD1. Germline V gene lookup returns CDR1 MNHEY and CDR2 SMNVEV (reference sequence). The CDR3 extends over 15 amino acids. J lost 4 bases, V lost 2 bases, and 5 bases had no gene match. The CDR3 here is CASSLGTGPIYGYTF. In nucleotides, the CDR3 is TGTGCCAGCAGTTTAGGGACAGGGCCTATCTATGGCTACACCTTC.

V usage is TRBV3-1 (or the pseudogene TRBV3-2) and J usage is TRBJ2-2, with 7 positions matching TRBD2. Germline V lookup: CDR1 LGHDT, CDR2 YNNKEL (reference sequence). This CDR3 region has 18 residues. V lost 1 base to trimming and J lost 0 bases; unmatched junction nucleotides: 8. The CDR3 nucleotides read TGTGCCAGCAGCCAAGCCCTTCGGACTAGGGCGAACACCGGGGAGCTGTTTTTT. Translating gives CASSQALRTRANTGELFF.

This clone was detected a few times. The chain recombines TRBV6-1 with TRBJ1-2; 8 nucleotides agree with TRBD1. The CDR3 sequence is 17 residues long. The V gene end was trimmed by 0 bases and the J gene end by 6 bases; junction bases not matched to a gene: 12. Germline V gene lookup returns CDR1 MNHNS and CDR2 SASEGT. CDR3 bases: TGTGCCAGCAGTGAAGCGCCTTCATTCGACAGGGGTGATGGCTACACCTTC. It translates to CASSEAPSFDRGDGYTF.

As concerns this clone: At the DNA level, this CDR3 is encoded by other sequences in the same sample as well. The chain has TRBV9 and TRBJ1-5; D remains ambiguous. Germline values: CDR1 SGDLS, CDR2 YYNGEE. This CDR3 contains 13 residues. V shed 1 base and J shed 4 bases, with 6 bases lying between them. The CDR3 region is CASSVSGNQPQHF. CDR3 DNA: TGTGCCAGCAGCGTATCGGGTAATCAGCCCCAGCATTTT.

In its sample, this clone was seen once. The chain combines TRBV7-6 with TRBJ2-2; 11 bases match TRBD2. J lost 7 bases, V lost 4 bases, and 8 bases had no gene match. CDR1 SGHVS and CDR2 FNYEAQ come from the germline V gene. This CDR3 contains 16 residues. CDR3 sequence reads: CASSSQTSGMVGELFF. The DNA for the CDR3 is TGTGCCAGCAGCTCACAGACTAGCGGGATGGTCGGGGAGCTGTTTTTT. The whole variable domain, remainder taken from reference TRBV7-6 and TRBJ2-2, is GAGVSQSPRYKVTKRGQDVALRCDPISGHVSLYWYRQALGQGPEFLTYFNYEAQQDKSGLPNDRFSAERPEGSISTLTIQRTEQRDSAMYRCASSSQTSGMVGELFFGEGSRLTVL.

As regards this clone: Additional DNA sequences in this sample encode the identical CDR3. The chain recombines TRBV10-1 with TRBJ2-1, with a weak D call TRBD2 (5 bases). Germline V gives CDR1 WNHNN, CDR2 SYGVQD (reference sequence). The ends were cut back, 4 bases at V and 6 bases at J, with 13 bases in the middle. The CDR3 extends over 14 amino acids. Here the CDR3 reads CASSALGRGNEQFF. As DNA, the CDR3 is TGCGCCAGCAGTGCGCTAGGTCGGGGCAATGAGCAGTTCTTC.

V is TRBV11-2 and J is TRBJ1-6, with TRBD1 as a possible D gene (6 bases). Germline values: CDR1 SGHAT, CDR2 FQNNGV. CDR3 size: 15 residues. The V gene lost 5 bases and the J gene lost 6 bases, with 14 bases spanning the gap. CDR3 amino acids: CASSSRGGINSPLHF. The DNA of the CDR3 is TGTGCCAGCAGCAGCCGGGGGGGCATTAATTCACCCCTCCACTTT.

The V gene is TRBV6-1, the J gene TRBJ2-2; a possible D gene is TRBD1 (6 bases). Trimming took 4 bases from V and 0 from J, leaving 15 bases between them. The CDR3 runs to 17 residues. Germline V gene lookup returns CDR1 MNHNS and CDR2 SASEGT. The DNA for the CDR3 is TGTGCCAGCAGTGGGCTTAGGGGGACATCGAACACCGGGGAGCTGTTTTTT. Its translation: CASSGLRGTSNTGELFF.

This clone came up a few times. The chain couples TRBV6-5 to TRBJ1-2; TRBD1 agrees at 9 bases. V was clipped by 6 bases and J by 8 bases; unmatched bases: 4. The CDR3 loop spans 12 amino acids. The germline CDR1 and CDR2 sequences are MNHEY and SVGAGI. The CDR3, as DNA: TGTGCCAGCAGGATAACAGGGGGCGGCTACACCTTC. It translates to CASRITGGGYTF.

This clone showed up just a few times. The chain combines TRBV5-6 with TRBJ1-5, with a tentative D call TRBD1 (5 bases). The CDR3 contains 16 residues. Trimming removed 4 bases from V and 6 bases from J, with 20 bases in between. Germline V lookup: CDR1 SGHDT, CDR2 YYEEEE. CDR3 protein: CASSLSGLSGGQPQHF. The CDR3 region has the DNA TGTGCCAGCAGCCTTTCCGGCTTATCGGGGGGTCAGCCCCAGCATTTT.

The chain uses TRBV11-2 and TRBJ2-7, with TRBD2 as a possible D gene (5 bases). Per germline, CDR1 SGHAT and CDR2 FQNNGV. Trimming removed 5 bases from V and 4 bases from J, with 9 bases in between. The CDR3 length is 12 residues. DNA for the CDR3: TGTGCCAGCAGCCGAGGGTTATACGAGCAGTACTTC. Translated: CASSRGLYEQYF.

The chain links TRBV5-1 to TRBJ2-1; D might be TRBD2 (5 bases). The germline V gene encodes CDR1 SGHRS and CDR2 YFSETQ. The V end lost 0 bases, the J end lost 10 bases, and 11 bases lay between the germline ends. The CDR3 has 13 amino acids. The CDR3 nucleotides are TGCGCCAGCAGCTTGGTTCACACGGGGGAGCAGTTCTTC. Amino acid sequence: CASSLVHTGEQFF.

The V gene is TRBV9, the J gene TRBJ1-1, with D possibly being TRBD1 (5 bases). This CDR3 contains 12 residues. CDR1 and CDR2 from the germline V gene are SGDLS and YYNGEE. V lost 6 bases to trimming and J lost 0 bases, with 6 bases between them. CDR3 region: CASTGVNTEAFF. The CDR3 bases are TGTGCCAGCACGGGGGTGAACACTGAAGCTTTCTTT. Supplemented by reference TRBV9 and TRBJ1-1, the full variable domain reads DSGVTQTPKHLITATGQRVTLRCSPRSGDLSVYWYQQSLDQGLQFLIQYYNGEERAKGNILERFSAQQFPDLHSELNLSSLELGDSALYFCASTGVNTEAFFGQGTRLTVV.

The J gene is TRBJ2-1, the V gene TRBV27, with D perhaps TRBD1 (6 bases). Trimming left V 4 bases short and J 2 bases short, with 24 bases between. From germline, CDR1 is MNHEY and CDR2 SMNVEV (reference sequence). The CDR3 totals 19 residues. CDR3 nucleotide sequence: TGTGCCAGCAGTTCGTTCCTAGGGGGATTACTCGGAACCTACAATGAGCAGTTCTTC. Encoded protein: CASSSFLGGLLGTYNEQFF.

The chain employs TRBV11-2 and TRBJ2-7; 10 positions match TRBD1. Per germline, CDR1 SGHAT and CDR2 FQNNGV. The length of the CDR3 is 15 residues. J gave up 3 bases and V 5 bases, and 7 bases lay outside the gene matches. As DNA, the CDR3 is TGTGCCAGCAGCCACGGACAGGGGGGAATCTACGAGCAGTACTTC. It translates to CASSHGQGGIYEQYF.

V and J are TRBV20-1 and TRBJ2-7; 12 bases line up with TRBD2. With V trimmed by 3 bases and J by 7 bases, 4 bases remained unmatched. The CDR3 runs 13 residues. CDR1 DFQATT and CDR2 SNEGSKA come from the germline V gene (reference sequence). The CDR3 loop reads CSASASGRGEQYF. For the CDR3, the DNA is TGCAGTGCTAGTGCTAGCGGGAGGGGTGAGCAGTACTTC.

This chain uses TRBV27 with TRBJ1-1; a possible D gene is TRBD1 (5 bases). Germline V gene data show CDR1 as MNHEY and CDR2 as SMNVEV (reference sequence). The CDR3 has 15 residues. Trimming removed 3 bases from V and 5 bases from J, with 16 bases in between. The CDR3 loop is CASSFGAGLATEAFF. CDR3 in DNA: TGTGCCAGCAGTTTTGGGGCAGGGCTGGCGACTGAAGCTTTCTTT.

The gene calls are TRBV6-1 and TRBJ1-6; D is perhaps TRBD1 (6 bases). The CDR3 length is 14 residues. V dropped 1 base and J dropped 18 bases, with 19 bases sitting between them. The germline CDR1 and CDR2 sequences are MNHNS and SASEGT. CDR3 in amino acids: CASSEGGGLKRPHF. CDR3 sequence (DNA): TGTGCCAGCAGTGAAGGGGGGGGCCTAAAGCGGCCCCACTTT.

V usage is TRBV7-2 and J usage is TRBJ2-7, with D uncertain. V was pared by 3 bases and J by 4 bases, with 7 bases between. Germline-derived CDR1 and CDR2 are SGHTA and FQGNSA. The CDR3 contains 12 residues. As DNA, the CDR3 is TGTGCCAGCAGCTTTACAGTGTACGAGCAGTACTTC. Encoded protein: CASSFTVYEQYF.

This rearrangement joins TRBV13 to TRBJ2-3; 12 bases are a match to TRBD2. The germline gives CDR1 PRHDT, CDR2 FYEKMQ (reference sequence). The CDR3 has 15 amino acids. V lost 5 bases, J lost 4 bases, and 4 bases stayed unmatched. The CDR3 here is CASSLAGGRADTQYF. CDR3 nucleotides: TGTGCCAGCAGCCTAGCGGGGGGGCGCGCAGATACGCAGTATTTT.

This clone was detected only a few times. The rearrangement uses TRBV9 and TRBJ2-2, with TRBD2 as a possible D gene (5 bases). The CDR3 loop spans 15 amino acids. CDR1 and CDR2 from the germline V gene are SGDLS and YYNGEE. V was clipped by 3 bases and J by 7 bases, with 16 bases between them. CDR3 coding DNA: TGTGCCAGCAGCGGCGGGTCAACTTGGGGCGGGGAGCTGTTTTTT. Protein sequence: CASSGGSTWGGELFF.

This chain connects TRBV6-5 to TRBJ2-2, with TRBD1 matching over 11 bases. Germline CDR1 reads MNHEY; CDR2 reads SVGAGI. J lost 6 bases, V lost 6 bases, and 6 bases had no gene match. This CDR3 contains 15 residues. The CDR3 DNA sequence: TGTGCCAGCAGGATGGACAGGGGGCTAGCCGGGGAGCTGTTTTTT. Encoded protein: CASRMDRGLAGELFF.